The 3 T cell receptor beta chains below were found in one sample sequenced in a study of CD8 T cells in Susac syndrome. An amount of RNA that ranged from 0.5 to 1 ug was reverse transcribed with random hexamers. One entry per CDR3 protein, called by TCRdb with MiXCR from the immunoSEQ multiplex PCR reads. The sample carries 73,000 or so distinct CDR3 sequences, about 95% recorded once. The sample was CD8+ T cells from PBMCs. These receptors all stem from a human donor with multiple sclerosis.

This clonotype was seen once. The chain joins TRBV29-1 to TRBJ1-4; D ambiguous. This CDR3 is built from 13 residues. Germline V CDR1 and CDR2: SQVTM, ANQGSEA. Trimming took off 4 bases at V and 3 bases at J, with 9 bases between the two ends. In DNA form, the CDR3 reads TGCAGCGTTGTTCAACCTCCTAATGAAAAACTGTTTTTT. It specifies CSVVQPPNEKLFF.

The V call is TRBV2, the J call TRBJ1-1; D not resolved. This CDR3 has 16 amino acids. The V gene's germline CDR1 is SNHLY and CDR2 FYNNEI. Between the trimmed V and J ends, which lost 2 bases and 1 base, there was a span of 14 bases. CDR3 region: CASSESLILSNTEAFF. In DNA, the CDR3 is TGTGCCAGCAGTGAATCCCTGATATTATCGAACACTGAAGCTTTCTTT.

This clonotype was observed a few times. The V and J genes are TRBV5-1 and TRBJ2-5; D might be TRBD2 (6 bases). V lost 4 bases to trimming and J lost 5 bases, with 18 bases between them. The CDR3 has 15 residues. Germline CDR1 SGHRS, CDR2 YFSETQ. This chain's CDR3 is CASSQAGTAWETQYF. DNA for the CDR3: TGCGCCAGCAGCCAAGCTGGGACTGCCTGGGAGACCCAGTACTTC.